One sample yielded the 24 T cell receptor beta chains listed below, sequenced in a study of blood T cell repertoires in COVID-19. TCRdb's table, derived via immunoSEQ multiplex PCR, lists solely in-frame clones and lacks some. The table lists under 80,000 clones, roughly 83% of them singletons. Specimen: peripheral blood. All receptors come from a woman aged 55 to 70 with acute or convalescent COVID-19.

The chain has TRBV4-1 and TRBJ1-6; D possibly corresponds to TRBD1 (5 bases). This CDR3 spans 16 amino acids. Trimming removed 1 base from V and 5 bases from J, with 12 bases in between. The germline V gene has CDR1 MGHRA and CDR2 YSYEKL. The CDR3 nucleotides read TGCGCCAGCAGCCAAGCCTCAGGGAGGCATAATTCACCCCTCCACTTT. Its translation: CASSQASGRHNSPLHF.

The J gene is TRBJ1-1, the V gene TRBV19; TRBD1 might be the D (6 bases). Germline V CDR1 and CDR2: LNHDA, SQIVND (reference sequence). The V end lost 4 bases, the J end lost 4 bases, and 16 bases lay between the germline ends. The CDR3 is 15 amino acids. For the CDR3, the DNA is TGTGCCAGTAGTAGTGGAACAGGGCTCGGCACTGAAGCTTTCTTT. Protein: CASSSGTGLGTEAFF.

The chain recombines TRBV12-3 or TRBV12-4 with TRBJ1-1; D possibly corresponds to TRBD1 (5 bases). This CDR3 has 13 amino acids. Between the trimmed V and J ends, which lost 1 base and 12 bases, there was a span of 15 bases. The CDR3 region is CASSLDRGSMSFF. In nucleotides, the CDR3 is TGTGCCAGCAGTTTAGATCGGGGGAGCATGTCTTTCTTT.

The chain is built from TRBV10-3 and TRBJ1-1; no definite D call. Germline V gene lookup returns CDR1 ENHRY and CDR2 SYGVKD. The V end lost 2 bases, the J end lost 1 base, and 11 bases lay between the germline ends. The CDR3 consists of 15 residues. The CDR3 here is CAISEGGWGNTEAFF. CDR3 DNA sequence: TGTGCCATCAGTGAGGGAGGCTGGGGGAACACTGAAGCTTTCTTT.

The chain couples TRBV4-1 to TRBJ1-1; weak D call: TRBD1 (5 bases). CDR3 length equals 16 residues. CDR1 and CDR2 from the germline V gene are MGHRA and YSYEKL. Trimming took off 0 bases at V and 5 bases at J, with 16 bases between the two ends. The CDR3 reads CASSQDVTGVGTEAFF. Written as DNA, the CDR3 is TGCGCCAGCAGCCAAGATGTTACGGGGGTGGGGACTGAAGCTTTCTTT.

J is TRBJ1-1 and V is TRBV12-3 or TRBV12-4; D perhaps matches TRBD1 (6 bases). The CDR3 is 11 residues long. V was pared by 2 bases and J by 9 bases, with 7 bases between. CDR3 sequence (DNA): TGTGCCAGCAGTTTAAGGGGGAAAGCTTTCTTT. It specifies CASSLRGKAFF.

This sequence joins TRBV20-1 and TRBJ2-3; a weak D match, TRBD2 (6 bases). The germline V gene has CDR1 DFQATT and CDR2 SNEGSKA (reference sequence). V lost 3 bases to trimming and J lost 2 bases, with 12 bases between them. The CDR3 runs to 14 residues. CDR3 sequence (DNA): TGCAGTGCTAGTGATAGCGGCCTCACAGATACGCAGTATTTT. Translated: CSASDSGLTDTQYF.

V gene TRBV5-1 combines with J gene TRBJ2-7, with 9 bases identical to TRBD1. This CDR3 has 16 amino acids. J was trimmed by 1 base and V by 3 bases; bases with no gene match: 8. Per germline, CDR1 SGHRS and CDR2 YFSETQ. CDR3 nucleotides: TGCGCCAGCAGCTACGGAGGGACAGGGATATCCTACGAGCAGTACTTC. Translation gives CASSYGGTGISYEQYF.

The chain combines TRBV5-1 with TRBJ1-1; 11 nucleotides agree with TRBD1. The CDR3 consists of 17 residues. J gave up 4 bases and V 4 bases, and 12 bases lay outside the gene matches. Germline V gene lookup returns CDR1 SGHRS and CDR2 YFSETQ. DNA of the CDR3: TGCGCCAGCAGCGGCGGACAGGGGGCCGTCCTGGGCACTGAAGCTTTCTTT. Protein product: CASSGGQGAVLGTEAFF.

The genes are TRBV19 and TRBJ1-5, with D unclear. V was clipped by 6 bases and J by 9 bases, with 18 bases between them. Germline lookup yields CDR1 LNHDA and CDR2 SQIVND (reference sequence). The CDR3 runs to 14 residues. The CDR3 nucleotides read TGTGCCAGTAGCCCACCGGCCAGACGGGGGCCCCAGCATTTT. Amino acid sequence: CASSPPARRGPQHF. The full variable domain, rest sourced from reference TRBV19 and TRBJ1-5, is DGGITQSPKYLFRKEGQNVTLSCEQNLNHDAMYWYRQDPGQGLRLIYYSQIVNDFQKGDIAEGYSVSREKKESFPLTVTSAQKNPTAFYLCASSPPARRGPQHFGDGTRLSIL.

The genes are TRBV3-1 (or the pseudogene TRBV3-2) and TRBJ1-2, with a weak D call TRBD1 (5 bases). This CDR3 has 13 amino acids. V was cut by 3 bases and J by 6 bases, with 11 bases left in between. In germline, CDR1 is LGHDT, CDR2 YNNKEL (reference sequence). The CDR3 reads CASSQDIRDGYTF. The DNA of the CDR3 is TGTGCCAGCAGCCAGGACATTCGGGATGGCTACACCTTC.

The chain has TRBV18 and TRBJ1-1; D gene ambiguous. This CDR3 has 15 residues. V gave up 1 base and J gave up 1 base, with 10 bases separating them. The germline V gene encodes CDR1 KGHSH and CDR2 LQKENI. In DNA form, the CDR3 reads TGTGCCAGCTCACCACGGGCGGGTACGAACACTGAAGCTTTCTTT. Residues: CASSPRAGTNTEAFF. Filled out from reference TRBV18 and TRBJ1-1, the complete variable domain reads NAGVMQNPRHLVRRRGQEARLRCSPMKGHSHVYWYRQLPEEGLKFMVYLQKENIIDESGMPKERFSAEFPKEGPSILRIQQVVRGDSAAYFCASSPRAGTNTEAFFGQGTRLTVV.

The V and J genes are TRBV7-9 and TRBJ1-3; weak D call: TRBD1 (5 bases). Germline V gene data show CDR1 as SEHNR and CDR2 as FQNEAQ (reference sequence). The CDR3 extends over 15 amino acids. Deletions cut 6 bases from V and 0 bases from J, with 12 bases between. CDR3 sequence reads: CASRPGGSSGNTIYF. CDR3 sequence (DNA): TGTGCCAGCAGACCCGGGGGGAGCTCTGGAAACACCATATATTTT. The full variable domain, its missing parts supplied by reference TRBV7-9 and TRBJ1-3, is DTGVSQNPRHKITKRGQNVTFRCDPISEHNRLYWYRQTLGQGPEFLTYFQNEAQLEKSRLLSDRFSAERPKGSFSTLEIQRTEQGDSAMYLCASRPGGSSGNTIYFGEGSWLTVV.

This clone occurred once. V and J are TRBV7-9 and TRBJ2-7; TRBD2 agrees at 7 bases. Unmatched junction bases numbered 3, after V lost 2 bases and J lost 2 bases. The CDR3 runs to 14 residues. In germline, CDR1 is SEHNR, CDR2 FQNEAQ (reference sequence). This CDR3 reads CASSLFRGAYEQYF. The CDR3 DNA is TGTGCCAGCAGCTTATTCCGGGGGGCCTACGAGCAGTACTTC.

DNA of the CDR3: TGTGCCAGCTCACCAACAGGGATCAACTATGGCTACACCTTC. It codes for CASSPTGINYGYTF. The chain has TRBV18 and TRBJ1-2; D might be TRBD1 (6 bases). The germline gives CDR1 KGHSH, CDR2 LQKENI. The germline V and J ends were trimmed by 2 bases and 2 bases, with 9 bases remaining between them. The CDR3 has 14 amino acids.

V and J are TRBV3-1 (or the pseudogene TRBV3-2) and TRBJ1-3, with D perhaps matching TRBD1 (5 bases). Trimming shortened V by 3 bases and J by 0 bases, and 15 bases separated the two germline ends. This CDR3 comprises 17 residues. Per the germline V gene, CDR1 is LGHDT and CDR2 is YNNKEL (reference sequence). For the CDR3, the DNA is TGTGCCAGCAGCCAGCCGGCTACAGGCAGCTCTGGAAACACCATATATTTT. Translating it yields CASSQPATGSSGNTIYF.

The chain has TRBV2 and TRBJ1-1; TRBD1 is a possible D gene (6 bases). The V end lost 4 bases, the J end lost 9 bases, and 15 bases lay between the germline ends. The CDR3 sequence is 13 residues long. Germline V CDR1 and CDR2: SNHLY, FYNNEI. CDR3 in amino acids: CASSVGQFVKAFF. The CDR3 DNA sequence: TGTGCCAGCAGTGTAGGACAGTTTGTAAAAGCTTTCTTT. The full variable domain, with the rest looked up from reference TRBV2 and TRBJ1-1, is EPEVTQTPSHQVTQMGQEVILRCVPISNHLYFYWYRQILGQKVEFLVSFYNNEISEKSEIFDDQFSVERPDGSNFTLKIRSTKLEDSAMYFCASSVGQFVKAFFGQGTRLTVV.

J is TRBJ1-6 and V is TRBV11-2; no clear D. The V gene lost 3 bases and the J gene lost 8 bases, with 8 bases spanning the gap. The CDR3 runs 13 residues. Germline lookup yields CDR1 SGHAT and CDR2 FQNNGV. CDR3: CASSLTGDSPLHF. CDR3 nucleotides: TGTGCCAGCAGCTTGACCGGAGATTCACCCCTCCACTTT.

A note on this clone: The same CDR3 arises from other DNA sequences in this sample as well. This chain connects TRBV6-5 to TRBJ1-3, with D maybe TRBD1 (6 bases). The CDR3 is 13 amino acids. The germline V gene has CDR1 MNHEY and CDR2 SVGAGI. V was pared by 11 bases and J by 4 bases, with 15 bases between. The CDR3: CASRGASGNTIYF. In DNA form, the CDR3 reads TGTGCCTCCCGGGGGGCATCGGGAAACACCATATATTTT.

The chain couples TRBV24-1 to TRBJ1-2; 7 nucleotides match TRBD1. V gave up 3 bases and J gave up 9 bases; unmatched junction bases: 9. The germline gives CDR1 KGHDR, CDR2 SFDVKD. The CDR3 totals 14 residues. The CDR3 spells CATSDNRDSYSYTF. As DNA, the CDR3 is TGTGCCACCAGTGATAACCGGGACAGTTACAGCTACACCTTC.

The rearrangement uses TRBV30 and TRBJ2-2; 7 bases agree with TRBD1. Trimming cost V 4 bases and J 6 bases; bases outside gene matches: 11. CDR3 length equals 15 residues. Looked up from germline, CDR1 is GTSNPN and CDR2 is SVGIG (reference sequence). The CDR3 DNA is TGTGCCTGGAATCGGGGACAGCAAGGAGCCGGGGAGCTGTTTTTT. Protein product: CAWNRGQQGAGELFF.

The chain carries TRBV19 and TRBJ1-2; 12 nucleotides line up with TRBD1. Germline V gene sequence: CDR1 LNHDA, CDR2 SQIVND (reference sequence). The CDR3 loop spans 17 amino acids. V was clipped by 2 bases and J by 4 bases; unmatched bases: 8. The CDR3 is CASSIMGQGARGYGYTF. The CDR3 DNA is TGTGCCAGTAGTATAATGGGACAGGGGGCGCGAGGCTATGGCTACACCTTC.

This chain joins TRBV12-3 or TRBV12-4 and TRBJ1-1; TRBD1 matches at 8 bases. V shed 5 bases, J shed 10 bases, and the junction held 6 bases outside the gene matches. The CDR3 extends over 12 amino acids. The CDR3: CASSPRTGRAFF. The CDR3 DNA reads TGTGCCAGCAGTCCAAGGACAGGGCGAGCTTTCTTT.

The rearrangement uses TRBV5-1 and TRBJ2-7, with 12 bases identical to TRBD2. CDR3 size: 17 residues. Germline V gene data show CDR1 as SGHRS and CDR2 as YFSETQ. J lost 2 bases, V lost 0 bases, and 6 bases had no gene match. CDR3 coding DNA: TGCGCCAGCAGCTTGGGGACTAGCGGGGCGGCCCCCTACGAGCAGTACTTC. It specifies CASSLGTSGAAPYEQYF.